This section outlines one TCR beta chain sequence together with its context. Those who participated ranged in age from roughly 18 to 100 years and resided in under 25 US areas. Allocation to cohorts depended on clinical history reported by the participants. The source of the sample is a study of blood T cell repertoires in COVID-19. Study-level background: PBMCs, B-cell-depleted T cells, or T cells were the source of the cDNA or gDNA that made up the material.

CDR1 is SNHLY and CDR2 is FYNNEI in the germline V gene. This CDR3 contains 17 residues. V lost 2 bases and J lost 3; bases outside the gene matches: 9. As handled by the study authors: Amplification with reference gene primers provided the estimates of nucleated cell counts. Here immunoSEQ multiplex PCR was the method, and the copy in TCRdb shows in-frame clones only, minus some. That table gives V, J and clone size, and the DNA gave D and trimming. Here the sample spans approximately 200,000 clones, roughly 80% being singletons. Sequencing was done on a sample of PBMCs or T cells enriched from blood (not recorded which). V is TRBV2 and J is TRBJ2-5, with TRBD2 matching 10 bases. This receptor was identified in a young woman who had recovered from COVID-19. CDR3 region: CASSEIGLAGAKETQYF. In nucleotides, the CDR3 is TGTGCCAGCAGTGAAATAGGGCTAGCGGGAGCGAAAGAGACCCAGTACTTC.